This record looks at one T cell receptor beta chain sequence and its context. This clonotype has only a few counts. Its antigen is still unknown. No per-base quality is available; no much larger clone lies one base away. For sequencing, an Illumina NovaSeq 6000 was employed. cDNA libraries for TCRalpha and TCRbeta were prepared by 5'RACE using constant-segment primers, with sample barcodes and unique molecular identifiers added. Trizol reagent was used to extract RNA from every sample. Library amplification was performed in two PCR steps, and a second sample barcode and Illumina TruSeq adapters were introduced in the second step. Sequencing of the libraries was done on an Illumina NovaSeq, producing 2 x 150 bp paired-end reads. Under the source paper's analysis protocol: With migec v1.2.7, reads were demultiplexed and then collapsed into UMI-guided consensus sequences. With mixcr v2.1.11, UMI consensuses were aligned to TRA and TRB V and J templates and assembled into clonotypes. A clonotype was counted as expanded or contracted only if both edgeR and NoisET called the change significant, with noise models trained on biological replicates. For edgeR calls, a false discovery rate-adjusted p below 0.01 and a log2 fold-change threshold of 1 were applied. As an exploratory analysis of dynamics, PCA with hierarchical clustering was applied to max-normalized trajectories of the 1000 most abundant clonotypes. The CD4 or CD8 phenotype of responding clones was assigned using the separately sequenced CD4+ and CD8+ repertoires. Clones were called with MiXCR by TCRdb after fastp trimmed the public reads at Q25, and only in-frame beta chains were retained. Every entry covers one CDR3 protein and lists the most common genes and DNA from its rows. The V and J calls, along with clone size, are taken from TCRdb and not from the paper's own processing. The sample includes approximately 250,000 distinct CDR3 sequences, with about a sixth observed a single time. The ten largest clones capture roughly a fifth of the sample.

A distance of 15 bases separates the germline ends of V and J, which lose 7 bases and 2 bases respectively. CDR1 and CDR2 are read off the germline V gene as MNHEY and SVGAGI. The CDR3 measures 15 amino acids from cysteine to phenylalanine. Only CDR3 DNA remains: 45 bases, in frame from the first base. The data stem from a study of T-cell memory formation after mild COVID-19 (dated by TCRdb to about 2021). Describing the broader study: Most TCR sequence clusters were specific to one of the two donors. Longitudinal TCRalpha and TCRbeta repertoire sequencing tracked T-cell clones expanding and contracting after mild COVID-19 in a couple of donors. The cohort was made up of two young adult volunteers, one female and one male, who were previously healthy. Results and caveats for the whole study, not just this receptor: Contracting CD4+ clones turned up mainly in the CM and EM memory subsets, whereas EMRA was where CD8+ clones were enriched. The study covered only a couple of mild cases, and larger cohorts including severe cases with pre-infection samples were considered necessary. SARS-CoV-2 specificity was not confirmed for the second-wave clones peaking on day 37. The detection of some responding clones in pre-infection memory suggests that pre-existing cross-reactive memory T cells joined the SARS-CoV-2 response. Balanced CD4/CD8 phenotypes were observed for clones contracting from day 15 to 85, whereas a bias towards CD4+ was observed for a second wave of clones expanding from day 15 to 37.

Ficoll-Paque density gradient centrifugation was used to isolate PBMCs. The chain joins TRBV6-5 to TRBJ2-1; the D gene assignment is perhaps TRBD1 or TRBD2, with each matching 6 bases. Sequencing was done on a sample of PBMCs or a T cell subset sorted from them (not recorded which). The TCR sequence derives from a man younger than 30 who had mild COVID-19 (a few samples of this study predate the infection). The sample titles of this study are shuffled in the database, so cell type and time point are left out; the donor was told from shared clones. The DNA reads as follows: TGTGCCAGCAACTACGGAGGGGGAGCCTACAATGAGCAGTTCTTC. This translates into CASNYGGGAYNEQFF.